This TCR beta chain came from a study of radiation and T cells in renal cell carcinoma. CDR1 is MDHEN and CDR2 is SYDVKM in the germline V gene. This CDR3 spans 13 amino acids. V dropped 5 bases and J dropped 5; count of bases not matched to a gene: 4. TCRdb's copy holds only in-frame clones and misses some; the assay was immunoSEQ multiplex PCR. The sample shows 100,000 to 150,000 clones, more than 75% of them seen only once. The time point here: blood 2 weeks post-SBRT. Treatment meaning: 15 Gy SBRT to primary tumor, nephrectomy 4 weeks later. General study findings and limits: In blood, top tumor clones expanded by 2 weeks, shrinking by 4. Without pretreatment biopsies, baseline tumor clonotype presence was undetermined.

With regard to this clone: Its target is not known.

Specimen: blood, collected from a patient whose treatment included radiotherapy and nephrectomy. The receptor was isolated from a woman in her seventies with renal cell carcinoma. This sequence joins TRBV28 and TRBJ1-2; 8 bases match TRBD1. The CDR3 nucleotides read TGTGCCAGCAGTCAAGGACAGGGATATGGCTACACCTTC. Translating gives CASSQGQGYGYTF.